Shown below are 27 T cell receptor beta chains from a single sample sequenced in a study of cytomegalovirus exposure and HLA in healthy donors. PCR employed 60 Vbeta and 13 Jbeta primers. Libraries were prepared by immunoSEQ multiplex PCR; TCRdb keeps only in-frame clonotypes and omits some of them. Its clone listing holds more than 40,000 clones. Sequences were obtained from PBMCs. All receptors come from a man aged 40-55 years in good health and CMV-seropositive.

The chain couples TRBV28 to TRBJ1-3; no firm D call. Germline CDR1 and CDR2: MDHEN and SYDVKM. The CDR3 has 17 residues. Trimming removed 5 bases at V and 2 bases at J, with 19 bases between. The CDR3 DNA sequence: TGTGCCAGCAGTCCCAATTGTTTAATGAGGGCTGGAAACACCATATATTTT. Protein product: CASSPNCLMRAGNTIYF.

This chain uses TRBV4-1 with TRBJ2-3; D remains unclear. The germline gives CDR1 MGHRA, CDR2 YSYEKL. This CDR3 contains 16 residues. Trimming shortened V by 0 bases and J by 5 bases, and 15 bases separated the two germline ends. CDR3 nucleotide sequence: TGCGCCAGCAGCCAAGAACCCCGCGGCGGCGGAGATACGCAGTATTTT. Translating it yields CASSQEPRGGGDTQYF.

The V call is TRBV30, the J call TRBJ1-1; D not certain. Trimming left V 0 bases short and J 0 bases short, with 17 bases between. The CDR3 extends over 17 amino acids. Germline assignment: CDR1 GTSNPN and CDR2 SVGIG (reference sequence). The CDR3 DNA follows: TGTGCCTGGAGTGTACTTCTCACGGGAGAGATGAACACTGAAGCTTTCTTT. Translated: CAWSVLLTGEMNTEAFF.

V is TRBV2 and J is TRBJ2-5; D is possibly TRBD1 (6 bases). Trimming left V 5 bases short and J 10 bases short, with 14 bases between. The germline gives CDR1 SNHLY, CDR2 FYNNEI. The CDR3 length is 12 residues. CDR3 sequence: CASSPFRQVQYF. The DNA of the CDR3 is TGTGCCAGCAGTCCTTTTCGACAGGTCCAGTACTTC. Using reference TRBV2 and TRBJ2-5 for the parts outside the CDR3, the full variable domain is EPEVTQTPSHQVTQMGQEVILRCVPISNHLYFYWYRQILGQKVEFLVSFYNNEISEKSEIFDDQFSVERPDGSNFTLKIRSTKLEDSAMYFCASSPFRQVQYFGPGTRLLVL.

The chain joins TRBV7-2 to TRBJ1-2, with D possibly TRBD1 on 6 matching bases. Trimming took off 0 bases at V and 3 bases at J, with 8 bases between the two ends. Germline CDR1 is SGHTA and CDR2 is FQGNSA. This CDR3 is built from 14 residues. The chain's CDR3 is CASSLARGDYGYTF. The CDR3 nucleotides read TGTGCCAGCAGCTTAGCCAGGGGCGACTATGGCTACACCTTC. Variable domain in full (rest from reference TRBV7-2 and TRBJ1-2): GAGVSQSPSNKVTEKGKDVELRCDPISGHTALYWYRQSLGQGLEFLIYFQGNSAPDKSGLPSDRFSAERTGGSVSTLTIQRTQQEDSAVYLCASSLARGDYGYTFGSGTRLTVV.

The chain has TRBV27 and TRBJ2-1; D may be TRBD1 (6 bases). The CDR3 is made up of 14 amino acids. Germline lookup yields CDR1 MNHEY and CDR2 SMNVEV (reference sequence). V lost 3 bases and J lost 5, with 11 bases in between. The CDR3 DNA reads TGTGCCAGCAGTTTTGGGACACCTAACAATGAGCAGTTCTTC. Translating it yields CASSFGTPNNEQFF.

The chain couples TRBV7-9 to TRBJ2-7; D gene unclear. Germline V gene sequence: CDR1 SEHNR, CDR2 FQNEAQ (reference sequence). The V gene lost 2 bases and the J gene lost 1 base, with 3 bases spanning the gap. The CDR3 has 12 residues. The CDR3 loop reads CASSLQSYEQYF. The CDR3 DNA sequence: TGTGCCAGCAGCTTACAGTCCTACGAGCAGTACTTC. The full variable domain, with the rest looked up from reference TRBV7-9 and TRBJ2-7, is DTGVSQNPRHKITKRGQNVTFRCDPISEHNRLYWYRQTLGQGPEFLTYFQNEAQLEKSRLLSDRFSAERPKGSFSTLEIQRTEQGDSAMYLCASSLQSYEQYFGPGTRLTVT.

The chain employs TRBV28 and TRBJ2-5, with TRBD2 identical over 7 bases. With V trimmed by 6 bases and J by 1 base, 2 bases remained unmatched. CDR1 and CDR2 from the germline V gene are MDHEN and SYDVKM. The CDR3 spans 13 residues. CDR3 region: CASRGGSQETQYF. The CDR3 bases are TGTGCCAGCAGAGGCGGGAGCCAAGAGACCCAGTACTTC.

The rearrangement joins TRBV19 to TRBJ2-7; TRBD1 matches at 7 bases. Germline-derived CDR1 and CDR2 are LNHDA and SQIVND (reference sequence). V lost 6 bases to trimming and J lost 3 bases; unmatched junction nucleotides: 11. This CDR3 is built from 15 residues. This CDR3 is CASSPSGTVDYEQYF. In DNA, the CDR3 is TGTGCCAGTAGCCCGTCGGGGACAGTCGACTACGAGCAGTACTTC.

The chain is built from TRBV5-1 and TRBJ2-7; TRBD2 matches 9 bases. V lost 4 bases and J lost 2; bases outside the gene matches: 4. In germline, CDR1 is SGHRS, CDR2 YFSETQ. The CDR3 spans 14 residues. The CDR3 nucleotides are TGCGCCAGCAGCCCCCGACTAGCGGCCTACGAGCAGTACTTC. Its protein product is CASSPRLAAYEQYF.

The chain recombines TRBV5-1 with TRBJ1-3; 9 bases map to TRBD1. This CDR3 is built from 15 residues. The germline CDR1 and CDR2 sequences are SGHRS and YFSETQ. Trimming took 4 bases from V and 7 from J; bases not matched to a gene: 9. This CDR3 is CASSPTGQGGNTIYF. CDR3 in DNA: TGCGCCAGCAGCCCTACGGGACAGGGTGGGAACACCATATATTTT.

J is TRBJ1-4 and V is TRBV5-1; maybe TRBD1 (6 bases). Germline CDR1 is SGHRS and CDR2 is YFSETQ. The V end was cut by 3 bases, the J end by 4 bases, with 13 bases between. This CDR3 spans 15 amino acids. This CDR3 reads CASSSGQRVNEKLFF. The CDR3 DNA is TGCGCCAGCAGCTCAGGACAGCGCGTTAATGAAAAACTGTTTTTT.

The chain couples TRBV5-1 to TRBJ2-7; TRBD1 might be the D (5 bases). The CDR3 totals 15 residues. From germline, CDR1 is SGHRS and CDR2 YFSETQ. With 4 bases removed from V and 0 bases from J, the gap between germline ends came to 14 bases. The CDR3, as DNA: TGCGCCAGCAGCCATTCTCCAGGGCGCTCCTACGAGCAGTACTTC. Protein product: CASSHSPGRSYEQYF.

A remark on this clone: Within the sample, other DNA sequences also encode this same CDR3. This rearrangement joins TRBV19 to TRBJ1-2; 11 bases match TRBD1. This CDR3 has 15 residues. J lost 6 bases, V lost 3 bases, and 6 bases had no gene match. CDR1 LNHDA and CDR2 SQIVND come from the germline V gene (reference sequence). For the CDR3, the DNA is TGTGCCAGTAGTATTGGACAGGGGGCTCAGGATGGCTACACCTTC. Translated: CASSIGQGAQDGYTF.

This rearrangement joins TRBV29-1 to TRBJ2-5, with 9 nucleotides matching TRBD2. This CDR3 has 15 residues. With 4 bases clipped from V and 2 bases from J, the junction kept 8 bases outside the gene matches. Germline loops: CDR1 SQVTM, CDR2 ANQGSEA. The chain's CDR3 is CSVVGVAGDQETQYF. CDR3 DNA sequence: TGCAGCGTTGTCGGGGTAGCGGGAGATCAAGAGACCCAGTACTTC.

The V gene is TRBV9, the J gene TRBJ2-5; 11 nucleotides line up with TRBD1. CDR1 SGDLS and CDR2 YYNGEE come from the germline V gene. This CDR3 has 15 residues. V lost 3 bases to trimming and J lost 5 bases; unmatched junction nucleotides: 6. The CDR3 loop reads CASSGGQGAGETQYF. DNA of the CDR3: TGTGCCAGCAGCGGAGGACAGGGGGCGGGGGAGACCCAGTACTTC.

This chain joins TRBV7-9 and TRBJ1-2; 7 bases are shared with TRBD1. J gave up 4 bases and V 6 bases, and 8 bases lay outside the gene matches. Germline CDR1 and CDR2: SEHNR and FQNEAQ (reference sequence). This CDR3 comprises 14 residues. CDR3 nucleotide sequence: TGTGCCAGCAGTTCCTCGGACAGGTTCTATGGCTACACCTTC. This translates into CASSSSDRFYGYTF.

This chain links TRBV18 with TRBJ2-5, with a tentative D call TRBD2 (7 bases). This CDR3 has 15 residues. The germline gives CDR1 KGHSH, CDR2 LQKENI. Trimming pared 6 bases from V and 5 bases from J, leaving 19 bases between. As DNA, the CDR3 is TGTGCCAGCTCGCGAATGGCGGGGGCAGGGGAGACCCAGTACTTC. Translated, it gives CASSRMAGAGETQYF.

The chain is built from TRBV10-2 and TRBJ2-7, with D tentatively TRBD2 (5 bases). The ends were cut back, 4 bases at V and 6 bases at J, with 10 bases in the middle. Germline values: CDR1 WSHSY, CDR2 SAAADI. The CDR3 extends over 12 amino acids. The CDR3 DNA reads TGCGCCAGCAGTGTACGAGGGCCCGAGCAGTACTTC. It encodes CASSVRGPEQYF.

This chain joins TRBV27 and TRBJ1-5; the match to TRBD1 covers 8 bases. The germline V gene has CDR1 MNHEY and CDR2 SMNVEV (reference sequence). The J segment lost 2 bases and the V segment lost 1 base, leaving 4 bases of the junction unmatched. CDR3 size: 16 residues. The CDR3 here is CASSLFPGGGNQPQHF. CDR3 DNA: TGTGCCAGCAGTTTATTCCCAGGGGGCGGCAATCAGCCCCAGCATTTT.

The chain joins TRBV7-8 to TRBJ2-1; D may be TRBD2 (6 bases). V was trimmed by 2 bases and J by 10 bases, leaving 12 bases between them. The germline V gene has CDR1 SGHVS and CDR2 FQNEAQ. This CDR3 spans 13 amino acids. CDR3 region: CASSLSGSREQFF. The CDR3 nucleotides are TGTGCCAGCAGCTTATCCGGGAGTAGGGAGCAGTTCTTC.

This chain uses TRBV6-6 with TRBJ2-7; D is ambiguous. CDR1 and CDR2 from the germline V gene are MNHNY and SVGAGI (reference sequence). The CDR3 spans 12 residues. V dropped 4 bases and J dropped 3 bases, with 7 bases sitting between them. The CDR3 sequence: CASSSLVYEQYF. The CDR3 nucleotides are TGTGCCAGCAGTTCCCTTGTCTACGAGCAGTACTTC.

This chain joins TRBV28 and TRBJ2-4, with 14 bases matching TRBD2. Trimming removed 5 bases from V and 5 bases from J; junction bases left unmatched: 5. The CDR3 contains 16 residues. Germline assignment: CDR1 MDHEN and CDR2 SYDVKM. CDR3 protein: CASSVTSGGAENIQYF. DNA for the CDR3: TGTGCCAGCAGTGTGACTAGCGGGGGGGCCGAAAACATTCAGTACTTC.

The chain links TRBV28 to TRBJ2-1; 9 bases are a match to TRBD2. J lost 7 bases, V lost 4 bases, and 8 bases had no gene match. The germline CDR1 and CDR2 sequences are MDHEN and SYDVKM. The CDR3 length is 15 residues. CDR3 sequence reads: CASSSWTSAKNEQFF. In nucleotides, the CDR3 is TGTGCCAGCAGTTCCTGGACTAGCGCCAAGAATGAGCAGTTCTTC.

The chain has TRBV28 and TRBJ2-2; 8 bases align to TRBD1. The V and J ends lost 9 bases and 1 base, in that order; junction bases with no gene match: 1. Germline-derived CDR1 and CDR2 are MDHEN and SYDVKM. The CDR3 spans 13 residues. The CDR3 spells CASTGGNTGELFF. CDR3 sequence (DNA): TGTGCCAGTACAGGGGGGAACACCGGGGAGCTGTTTTTT.

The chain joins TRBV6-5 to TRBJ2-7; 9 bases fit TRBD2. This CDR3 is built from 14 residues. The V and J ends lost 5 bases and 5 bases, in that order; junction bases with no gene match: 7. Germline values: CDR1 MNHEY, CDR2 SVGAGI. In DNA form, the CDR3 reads TGTGCCAGCAGTGGGAGGGGACTAGCAAACGAGCAGTACTTC. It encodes CASSGRGLANEQYF.

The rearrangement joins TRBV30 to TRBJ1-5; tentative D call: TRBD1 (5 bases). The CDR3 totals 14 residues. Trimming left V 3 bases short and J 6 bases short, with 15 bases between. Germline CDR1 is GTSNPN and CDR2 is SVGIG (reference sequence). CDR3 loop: CAWSRDLGSQPQHF. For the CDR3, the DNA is TGTGCCTGGAGCAGGGATTTAGGTTCTCAGCCCCAGCATTTT.